These 27 T cell receptor beta chains were sequenced from one sample in a study of blood T cell repertoires in COVID-19. Assay: immunoSEQ multiplex PCR; the TCRdb copy retains only in-frame clones and omits some. The data show roughly 190,000 clones, 84% seen once. The sample was peripheral blood. The receptors originated from a woman in her 70s with active or convalescent COVID-19.

Note on this clone: This CDR3 is also generated by other DNA sequences in the sample. The V call is TRBV18, the J call TRBJ2-3; D gene uncertain. Trimming took off 1 base at V and 1 base at J, with 9 bases between the two ends. The CDR3 consists of 15 residues. Germline V lookup: CDR1 KGHSH, CDR2 LQKENI. CDR3: CASSPLGQGTDTQYF. In DNA form, the CDR3 reads TGTGCCAGCTCACCACTAGGCCAGGGCACAGATACGCAGTATTTT.

The chain uses TRBV3-1 (or the pseudogene TRBV3-2) and TRBJ1-5, with a weak D call TRBD1 (5 bases). Germline values: CDR1 LGHDT, CDR2 YNNKEL (reference sequence). Trimming cost V 2 bases and J 5 bases, with 10 bases left between them. The CDR3 spans 14 residues. CDR3 bases: TGTGCCAGCAGCCAACCGGACACGCATCAGCCCCAGCATTTT. This codes for CASSQPDTHQPQHF.

V gene TRBV29-1 combines with J gene TRBJ2-1; 8 bases are a match to TRBD1. The V segment lost 0 bases and the J segment 3 bases; nucleotides outside the gene matches: 13. The length of the CDR3 is 18 residues. Germline-derived CDR1 and CDR2 are SQVTM and ANQGSEA. CDR3 sequence reads: CSVEERQGMRLYYNEQFF. The CDR3 DNA is TGCAGCGTTGAAGAAAGACAGGGGATGCGTCTTTACTACAATGAGCAGTTCTTC.

The chain has TRBV6-5 and TRBJ2-3; perhaps TRBD2 as D (6 bases). This CDR3 is 14 amino acids long. Germline V lookup: CDR1 MNHEY, CDR2 SVGAGI. V lost 1 base to trimming and J lost 3 bases, with 8 bases between them. The CDR3 DNA reads TGTGCCAGCAGTTACTTTGGGGGGACAGATACGCAGTATTTT. It encodes CASSYFGGTDTQYF.

The table lists this clone with a count of one. One junction end disagrees with the germline gene, perhaps due to a read error. V and J are TRBV7-9 and TRBJ2-4, with D tentatively TRBD2 (6 bases). CDR1 is SEHNR and CDR2 is FQNEAQ in the germline V gene (reference sequence). This CDR3 contains 16 residues. The chain's CDR3 is CASSFGGSGPQNIQCF. In DNA form, the CDR3 reads TGTGCCAGCAGCTTTGGGGGTAGCGGACCTCAAAACATTCAGTGCTTC.

The chain has TRBV6-5 and TRBJ2-7; a possible D gene is TRBD2 (6 bases). This CDR3 region has 14 residues. V lost 7 bases and J 6 bases, leaving 19 bases between the germline ends. The V gene's germline CDR1 is MNHEY and CDR2 SVGAGI. CDR3 region: CASKIGGIDSEQYF. The CDR3 nucleotides read TGTGCCAGCAAAATAGGCGGGATCGACTCCGAGCAGTACTTC.

The gene calls are TRBV29-1 and TRBJ2-5; D may be TRBD2 (6 bases). V was clipped by 4 bases and J by 4 bases, with 10 bases between them. In germline, CDR1 is SQVTM, CDR2 ANQGSEA. The CDR3 is 12 amino acids. The CDR3 loop reads CSVVRGTETQYF. The CDR3 bases are TGCAGCGTTGTACGGGGGACAGAGACCCAGTACTTC.

The chain is built from TRBV7-2 and TRBJ1-6; TRBD1 is a possible D gene (5 bases). CDR1 and CDR2 (germline): SGHTA, FQGNSA. This CDR3 is built from 15 residues. Trimming stripped 1 base from V and 10 bases from J, with 14 bases between. Here the CDR3 reads CASSLVSVGGSPLHF. CDR3 in DNA: TGTGCCAGCAGCTTAGTTTCCGTCGGGGGGTCACCCCTCCACTTT.

The chain couples TRBV5-1 to TRBJ1-1; D is perhaps TRBD1 (5 bases). CDR1 and CDR2 (germline): SGHRS, YFSETQ. Trimming pared 1 base from V and 1 base from J, leaving 8 bases between. CDR3 size: 14 residues. As DNA, the CDR3 is TGCGCCAGCAGCTTGCCAGACAGGAACACTGAAGCTTTCTTT. Its translation is CASSLPDRNTEAFF.

V usage is TRBV7-9 and J usage is TRBJ2-1; D is ambiguous. Looked up from germline, CDR1 is SEHNR and CDR2 is FQNEAQ (reference sequence). Trimming left V 6 bases short and J 9 bases short, with 15 bases between. The CDR3 totals 13 residues. The DNA for the CDR3 is TGTGCCAGCAGTTCTGACTCCTACGGTGAGCAGTTCTTC. Its protein is CASSSDSYGEQFF.

The chain recombines TRBV18 with TRBJ2-7, with 7 bases matching TRBD1. Germline V gene data show CDR1 as KGHSH and CDR2 as LQKENI. The junction had 12 bases not matched to a gene; V was cut back by 6 bases and J by 4 bases. This CDR3 has 15 residues. CDR3 region: CASSYSGQASYEQYF. CDR3 bases: TGTGCCAGCTCCTATTCCGGACAGGCGTCTTACGAGCAGTACTTC.

The DNA of the CDR3 is TGTGCCAGCAGCCGACTAGCGGGGATTTACAATGAGCAGTTCTTC. It codes for CASSRLAGIYNEQFF. The rearrangement uses TRBV28 and TRBJ2-1, with 11 bases lining up with TRBD2. V shed 6 bases, J shed 4 bases, and the junction held 5 bases outside the gene matches. The CDR3 runs to 15 residues. Germline CDR1 is MDHEN and CDR2 is SYDVKM.

The chain links TRBV27 to TRBJ1-3; D unclear. CDR3 size: 16 residues. Trimming took off 5 bases at V and 1 base at J, with 15 bases between the two ends. CDR1 and CDR2 from the germline V gene are MNHEY and SMNVEV (reference sequence). CDR3: CASSPGRALSGNTIYF. The CDR3 DNA follows: TGTGCCAGCAGTCCCGGGAGGGCTTTATCTGGAAACACCATATATTTT.

This clone was seen once. This chain uses TRBV14 with TRBJ2-3; 9 bases line up with TRBD1. Trimming cost V 3 bases and J 2 bases; bases outside gene matches: 9. This CDR3 spans 17 amino acids. From germline, CDR1 is SGHDN and CDR2 FVKESK. The CDR3 here is CASSHGRTGALTDTQYF. The CDR3 DNA follows: TGTGCCAGCAGCCACGGCCGGACAGGGGCGCTCACAGATACGCAGTATTTT.

This clone was counted ten times or more. The chain carries TRBV7-6 and TRBJ1-1, with D possibly matching TRBD1 (6 bases). This CDR3 spans 14 amino acids. V lost 6 bases to trimming and J lost 0 bases, with 11 bases between them. CDR1 SGHVS and CDR2 FNYEAQ come from the germline V gene. The CDR3 loop reads CASRRDRMNTEAFF. For the CDR3, the DNA is TGTGCCAGCAGGCGAGACAGGATGAACACTGAAGCTTTCTTT.

The rearrangement uses TRBV9 and TRBJ2-7; the match to TRBD1 covers 9 bases. Germline loops: CDR1 SGDLS, CDR2 YYNGEE. CDR3 size: 14 residues. V lost 4 bases to trimming and J lost 4 bases; unmatched junction nucleotides: 6. CDR3 nucleotide sequence: TGTGCCAGCAGCCCTTATGACAGGGGGTACGAGCAGTACTTC. Translating it yields CASSPYDRGYEQYF. The full variable domain, its missing parts supplied by reference TRBV9 and TRBJ2-7, is DSGVTQTPKHLITATGQRVTLRCSPRSGDLSVYWYQQSLDQGLQFLIQYYNGEERAKGNILERFSAQQFPDLHSELNLSSLELGDSALYFCASSPYDRGYEQYFGPGTRLTVT.

The gene calls are TRBV3-1 (or the pseudogene TRBV3-2) and TRBJ2-1, with D unresolved. The CDR3 extends over 11 amino acids. The V gene lost 2 bases and the J gene lost 8 bases, with 4 bases spanning the gap. Germline lookup yields CDR1 LGHDT and CDR2 YNNKEL (reference sequence). In DNA, the CDR3 is TGTGCCAGCAGCCAACTAGATGAGCAGTTCTTC. It specifies CASSQLDEQFF.

The genes are TRBV5-4 and TRBJ2-3; the D gene is possibly TRBD2 (5 bases). CDR3 size: 16 residues. Between the trimmed V and J ends, which lost 0 bases and 2 bases, there was a span of 13 bases. Germline loops: CDR1 SGHNT, CDR2 YYREEE (reference sequence). The CDR3 sequence is CASSLGGSVFTDTQYF. Written as DNA, the CDR3 is TGTGCCAGCAGCTTGGGTGGTAGCGTGTTCACAGATACGCAGTATTTT.

The chain couples TRBV3-1 (or the pseudogene TRBV3-2) to TRBJ2-7; 7 positions match TRBD2. CDR3 size: 15 residues. The V gene's germline CDR1 is LGHDT and CDR2 YNNKEL (reference sequence). V dropped 0 bases and J dropped 3; count of bases not matched to a gene: 5. DNA of the CDR3: TGTGCCAGCAGCCAAGATGGGGGGGTGGGCTACGAGCAGTACTTC. This gives the protein CASSQDGGVGYEQYF.

The DNA for the CDR3 is TGTGCCAGCATCTCGACCGGGACAGGGGACATTCATGAAGAGACCCAGTACTTC. Protein product: CASISTGTGDIHEETQYF. V usage is TRBV21-1 and J usage is TRBJ2-5; the table's D gene call, TRBD1, was not cross checked with the DNA. TRBV21-1 has pseudogene status. There are 18 residues in the CDR3.

The J gene is TRBJ2-1, the V gene TRBV5-1; 7 nucleotides agree with TRBD1. Germline V gene data show CDR1 as SGHRS and CDR2 as YFSETQ. The CDR3 runs 14 residues. V lost 4 bases, J lost 6 bases, and 7 bases stayed unmatched. CDR3 sequence: CASSPSDRVNEQFF. The DNA of the CDR3 is TGCGCCAGCAGCCCATCAGACAGGGTCAATGAGCAGTTCTTC.

In nucleotides, the CDR3 is TGCGCCAGCAGCTTGGAGGGGCAGGATGGCTACACCTTC. Its protein product is CASSLEGQDGYTF. The chain has TRBV5-1 and TRBJ1-2; tentative D call: TRBD1 (5 bases). The CDR3 covers 13 residues. With 0 bases removed from V and 6 bases from J, the gap between germline ends came to 9 bases. Germline-derived CDR1 and CDR2 are SGHRS and YFSETQ.

This chain uses TRBV7-2 with TRBJ2-1, with 7 bases matching TRBD1. The CDR3 covers 17 residues. Germline loops: CDR1 SGHTA, CDR2 FQGNSA. V shed 1 base, J shed 2 bases, and the junction held 8 bases outside the gene matches. CDR3 in amino acids: CASSLVVTGEPYNEQFF. The DNA for the CDR3 is TGTGCCAGCAGCTTAGTAGTAACAGGGGAGCCCTACAATGAGCAGTTCTTC.

This clone appeared a single time. In the same sample, other DNA sequences code for this CDR3. The V gene is TRBV5-1, the J gene TRBJ2-5; D is unclear. V was trimmed by 4 bases and J by 4 bases, leaving 11 bases between them. Per germline, CDR1 SGHRS and CDR2 YFSETQ. The CDR3 extends over 13 amino acids. The CDR3 protein is CASSERLIETQYF. In nucleotides, the CDR3 is TGCGCCAGCAGCGAACGACTGATAGAGACCCAGTACTTC. The variable domain in full, completed from reference TRBV5-1 and TRBJ2-5, reads KAGVTQTPRYLIKTRGQQVTLSCSPISGHRSVSWYQQTPGQGLQFLFEYFSETQRNKGNFPGRFSGRQFSNSRSEMNVSTLELGDSALYLCASSERLIETQYFGPGTRLLVL.

CDR3 sequence reads: CASKGPSGSGFEQFF. The DNA of the CDR3 is TGTGCCAGCAAGGGTCCTAGCGGGAGTGGTTTTGAGCAGTTCTTC. This rearrangement joins TRBV6-5 to TRBJ2-1; 10 bases are shared with TRBD2. The CDR3 has 15 residues. V was clipped by 7 bases and J by 9 bases; unmatched bases: 12. CDR1 and CDR2 (germline): MNHEY, SVGAGI.

The V call is TRBV19, the J call TRBJ1-1; the D is unclear. Deletions cut 3 bases from V and 0 bases from J, with 8 bases between. The CDR3 has 14 amino acids. From germline, CDR1 is LNHDA and CDR2 SQIVND (reference sequence). As DNA, the CDR3 is TGTGCCAGTAGTATGGTCGTAGTGAACACTGAAGCTTTCTTT. Translating it yields CASSMVVVNTEAFF.

The V and J genes are TRBV19 and TRBJ1-5, with TRBD1 identical over 12 bases. This CDR3 spans 19 amino acids. The V gene end was trimmed by 5 bases and the J gene end by 0 bases; junction bases not matched to a gene: 11. Germline V gives CDR1 LNHDA, CDR2 SQIVND (reference sequence). CDR3: CASSGTGGLQLYSNQPQHF. The CDR3 DNA is TGTGCCAGTAGTGGGACAGGGGGCCTACAACTATATAGCAATCAGCCCCAGCATTTT.